Listed here are 18 T cell receptor beta chains from one sample, sequenced in a study of CD8 T cells in Susac syndrome. Random hexamers were used to reverse transcribe an amount of roughly 0.45 to 1 ug RNA. Via MiXCR, TCRdb re-called the immunoSEQ multiplex PCR reads, giving one row per CDR3 protein. The sample carries 200,000 to 250,000 distinct CDR3 sequences, 95% recorded once. Sequences were obtained from CD4+ T cells from PBMCs. Source of these receptors: a human donor with multiple sclerosis.

This chain joins TRBV11-2 and TRBJ2-1; D remains unclear. CDR3 length: 14 amino acids. Germline V gene data show CDR1 as SGHAT and CDR2 as FQNNGV. Trimming took off 5 bases at V and 2 bases at J, with 10 bases between the two ends. The DNA for the CDR3 is TGTGCCAGCAGCCCGTCACATCCCTACAATGAGCAGTTCTTC. It encodes CASSPSHPYNEQFF. Together with reference TRBV11-2 and TRBJ2-1, the CDR3 gives the full variable domain: EAGVAQSPRYKIIEKRQSVAFWCNPISGHATLYWYQQILGQGPKLLIQFQNNGVVDDSQLPKDRFSAERLKGVDSTLKIQPAKLEDSAVYLCASSPSHPYNEQFFGPGTRLTVL.

The V gene is TRBV27, the J gene TRBJ2-7; D ambiguous. CDR3 size: 13 residues. Per the germline V gene, CDR1 is MNHEY and CDR2 is SMNVEV (reference sequence). V was clipped by 3 bases and J by 2 bases, with 8 bases between them. CDR3 residues: CASSFAPTYEQYF. The DNA of the CDR3 is TGTGCCAGCAGTTTCGCGCCAACCTACGAGCAGTACTTC.

V gene TRBV3-1 combines with J gene TRBJ2-1, with D maybe TRBD2 (6 bases). The germline V and J ends were trimmed by 3 bases and 0 bases, with 21 bases remaining between them. In germline, CDR1 is LGHDT, CDR2 YNNKEL (reference sequence). CDR3 length equals 19 residues. The CDR3: CASSHQSGVPGRSYNEQFF. The CDR3 DNA sequence: TGTGCCAGCAGCCACCAATCGGGGGTCCCCGGGCGCTCCTACAATGAGCAGTTCTTC.

The chain couples TRBV29-1 to TRBJ1-2; 8 bases are shared with TRBD1. This CDR3 has 12 residues. Trimming removed 7 bases from V and 8 bases from J; junction bases left unmatched: 9. Germline V gives CDR1 SQVTM, CDR2 ANQGSEA. The CDR3 region is CSDGQGNSGYTF. The CDR3 coding sequence is TGCAGCGATGGACAGGGTAATTCGGGCTACACCTTC.

This clonotype was observed once. The gene calls are TRBV30 and TRBJ1-4; D gene unclear. V was trimmed by 0 bases and J by 3 bases, leaving 11 bases between them. The CDR3 totals 15 residues. Germline V gene data show CDR1 as GTSNPN and CDR2 as SVGIG (reference sequence). The CDR3 sequence: CAWSVRVTPNEKLFF. Written as DNA, the CDR3 is TGTGCCTGGAGTGTACGGGTCACTCCTAATGAAAAACTGTTTTTT. Full variable domain (rest looked up from reference TRBV30 and TRBJ1-4): SQTIHQWPATLVQPVGSPLSLECTVEGTSNPNLYWYRQAAGRGLQLLFYSVGIGQISSEVPQNLSASRPQDRQFILSSKKLLLSDSGFYLCAWSVRVTPNEKLFFGSGTQLSVL.

The chain links TRBV15 to TRBJ2-7; the match to TRBD2 covers 7 bases. The V gene end was trimmed by 0 bases and the J gene end by 4 bases; junction bases not matched to a gene: 6. The CDR3 totals 15 residues. Germline V gene sequence: CDR1 LNHNV, CDR2 YYDKDF (reference sequence). In DNA, the CDR3 is TGTGCCACCAGCAGAGATGCGGGGGAGGGGTACGAGCAGTACTTC. Residues: CATSRDAGEGYEQYF.

V usage is TRBV20-1 and J usage is TRBJ1-2; TRBD1 aligns across 8 bases. The length of the CDR3 is 16 residues. With 0 bases clipped from V and 8 bases from J, the junction kept 14 bases outside the gene matches. CDR1 and CDR2 from the germline V gene are DFQATT and SNEGSKA (reference sequence). In DNA, the CDR3 is TGCAGTGCTAGAGAGTCCCCCGCTGACAGGGGAAAAGGCTACACCTTC. Protein product: CSARESPADRGKGYTF.

The chain uses TRBV30 and TRBJ1-5, with a possible D match to TRBD1 (6 bases). CDR3 length: 14 amino acids. Looked up from germline, CDR1 is GTSNPN and CDR2 is SVGIG (reference sequence). V gave up 1 base and J gave up 3 bases, with 10 bases separating them. Here the CDR3 reads CAWSAGQHNQPQHF. The CDR3 DNA sequence: TGTGCCTGGAGTGCCGGACAGCACAATCAGCCCCAGCATTTT.

CDR3 DNA: TGTGCCAGCAGCTTCCTACAGGGGGCCGGCTACACCTTC. Encoded protein: CASSFLQGAGYTF. The rearrangement links TRBV7-3 to TRBJ1-2; TRBD1 agrees at 9 bases. The germline CDR1 and CDR2 sequences are SGHTA and FQGTGA. CDR3 length: 13 amino acids. V was pared by 3 bases and J by 8 bases, with 4 bases of the junction left unmatched.

The J gene is TRBJ2-5, the V gene TRBV6-1; D is uncertain. This CDR3 region has 15 residues. Trimming took 1 base from V and 5 from J, leaving 14 bases between them. Germline CDR1 is MNHNS and CDR2 is SASEGT. The CDR3 DNA reads TGTGCCAGCAGTGAAGGAGGACGCTCGGACGAGACCCAGTACTTC. It translates to CASSEGGRSDETQYF.

The chain couples TRBV27 to TRBJ1-2, with D unresolved. The CDR3 runs 14 residues. Trimming left V 5 bases short and J 4 bases short, with 14 bases between. Germline lookup yields CDR1 MNHEY and CDR2 SMNVEV (reference sequence). CDR3 DNA sequence: TGTGCCAGCAGTCGGGTCGAAGCGCCCTATGGCTACACCTTC. It codes for CASSRVEAPYGYTF.

The V gene is TRBV15, the J gene TRBJ2-5, with D maybe TRBD1 (7 bases). V was pared by 4 bases and J by 2 bases, with 20 bases between. Germline loops: CDR1 LNHNV, CDR2 YYDKDF (reference sequence). This CDR3 region has 17 residues. The CDR3 protein is CATSNPIGGQKQETQYF. The CDR3 region has the DNA TGTGCCACCAGCAACCCAATCGGGGGACAGAAACAAGAGACCCAGTACTTC.

The rearrangement uses TRBV27 and TRBJ1-5; D is unresolved. The CDR3 runs 14 residues. Trimming cost V 1 base and J 1 base, with 5 bases left between them. CDR1 is MNHEY, CDR2 SMNVEV, per germline (reference sequence). The chain's CDR3 is CASSLYGSNQPQHF. CDR3 nucleotide sequence: TGTGCCAGCAGTTTATACGGCAGCAATCAGCCCCAGCATTTT.

The V gene is TRBV5-4, the J gene TRBJ2-1; D gene ambiguous. Germline loops: CDR1 SGHNT, CDR2 YYREEE (reference sequence). V was clipped by 1 base and J by 0 bases, with 17 bases between them. This CDR3 spans 18 amino acids. The CDR3: CASSLRRPGQSSYNEQFF. CDR3 DNA: TGTGCCAGCAGCTTGCGGCGACCTGGCCAGAGCTCCTACAATGAGCAGTTCTTC.

The chain employs TRBV3-1 and TRBJ2-5; 7 positions agree with TRBD1. Germline lookup yields CDR1 LGHDT and CDR2 YNNKEL (reference sequence). CDR3 length equals 13 residues. V lost 4 bases, J lost 5 bases, and 4 bases stayed unmatched. In DNA form, the CDR3 reads TGTGCCAGCAGCCCGACAGGGATTGAGACCCAGTACTTC. The encoded protein is CASSPTGIETQYF.

The rearrangement uses TRBV4-1 and TRBJ1-1; D is unresolved. V lost 0 bases to trimming and J lost 0 bases, with 8 bases between them. This CDR3 spans 15 amino acids. Germline CDR1 reads MGHRA; CDR2 reads YSYEKL. Here the CDR3 reads CASSQEPEVNTEAFF. CDR3 nucleotides: TGCGCCAGCAGCCAAGAACCTGAAGTGAACACTGAAGCTTTCTTT.

The genes are TRBV14 and TRBJ1-6; 11 bases align to TRBD1. CDR1 and CDR2 from the germline V gene are SGHDN and FVKESK. The V gene end was trimmed by 2 bases and the J gene end by 7 bases; junction bases not matched to a gene: 4. This CDR3 spans 16 amino acids. CDR3 residues: CASSQIRTGGNSPLHF. The CDR3 DNA reads as TGTGCCAGCAGCCAAATACGGACAGGGGGCAATTCACCCCTCCACTTT.

V is TRBV9 and J is TRBJ2-1, with D possibly being TRBD1 (6 bases). CDR3 length: 16 amino acids. The V end lost 3 bases, the J end lost 8 bases, and 21 bases lay between the germline ends. CDR1 SGDLS and CDR2 YYNGEE come from the germline V gene. CDR3 in amino acids: CASSGEEPQGFHEQFF. In DNA form, the CDR3 reads TGTGCCAGCAGCGGAGAGGAGCCCCAGGGGTTCCATGAGCAGTTCTTC.